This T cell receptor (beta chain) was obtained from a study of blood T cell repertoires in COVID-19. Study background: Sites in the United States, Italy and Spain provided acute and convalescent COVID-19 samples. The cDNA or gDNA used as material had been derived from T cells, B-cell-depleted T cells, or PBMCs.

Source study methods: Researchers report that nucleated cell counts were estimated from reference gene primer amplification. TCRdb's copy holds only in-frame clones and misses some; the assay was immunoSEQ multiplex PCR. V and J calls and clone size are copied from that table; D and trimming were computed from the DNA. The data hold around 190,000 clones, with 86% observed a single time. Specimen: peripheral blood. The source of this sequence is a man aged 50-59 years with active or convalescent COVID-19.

In nucleotides, the CDR3 is TGTGCCAGCAGTTACCCAACTTTAAGGACTAGGCCTGACGAGCAGTACTTC. This translates into CASSYPTLRTRPDEQYF. This chain joins TRBV6-2 or TRBV6-3 and TRBJ2-7; TRBD2 agrees at 7 bases. Per germline, CDR1 MNHEY and CDR2 SVGEGT. The CDR3 has 17 amino acids. Germline trimming cut 2 bases from V and 5 bases from J; bases unmatched to any gene: 15.